Listed below are T cell receptor beta chains from one sample, sequenced in a study of T cell changes during pregnancy in multiple sclerosis. TCRdb keeps only in-frame clones here, not all; method: immunoSEQ multiplex PCR. The sample yields approximately 44,000 clones, about 93% seen once. The source was CD4+ T cells from peripheral blood mononuclear cells, collected before pregnancy. These receptors came from a female donor with multiple sclerosis, enrolled in a pregnancy study. The CDR3 runs from the conserved cysteine through the conserved F or W. The order of the fields is D gene, V gene, clone size, J gene, CDR3 DNA, CDR3 protein. The D gene is left open where the match is weak. A clone size is listed for some rows: how often the clone was seen (once, few, many), or a class if it is expanded.

TRBD2,TRBV6-6,.,TRBJ2-1,TGTGCCAGCAGTCTAGCGGGTAAGGAACTCTTC,CASSLAGKELF
.,TRBV27,once,TRBJ2-3,TGTGCCAGCAGTTTAGCGGGGCGAAGCACAGATACGCAGTATTTT,CASSLAGRSTDTQYF
TRBD1,TRBV4-2,.,TRBJ1-1,TGTGCCAGCAGCCAAGGGACAGGACAGTGGCTGGCTGAAGCTTTCTTT,CASSQGTGQWLAEAFF
TRBD1,TRBV28,once,TRBJ2-1,TGTGCCAGCAGTTGGGACAGGGCATTCTACAATGAGCAGTTCTTC,CASSWDRAFYNEQFF
.,TRBV19,.,TRBJ2-2,TGTGCCAGTAGTTGGGACTCCCGGAGAACCGGGGAGCTGTTTTTT,CASSWDSRRTGELFF
.,TRBV28,.,TRBJ2-7,TGTGCCAGCCAAAGGCCCGGGTCCTCCTACGAGCAGTACTTC,CASQRPGSSYEQYF
TRBD1,TRBV10-3,few,TRBJ1-1,TGTGCCATCAGGGACAGGGATACTGAAGCTTTCTTT,CAIRDRDTEAFF
.,TRBV27,.,TRBJ2-7,TGTGCCAGCAGTTTTGGCCAGGGTGACGAGCAGTACTTC,CASSFGQGDEQYF
.,TRBV10-3,once,TRBJ2-5,TGTGCCATCAGTGACAGGGAAGAAGAGACCCAGTACTTC,CAISDREEETQYF
.,TRBV6-1,.,TRBJ1-2,TGTGCCAGCAGAGAAACAGCTAACTATGGCTACACCTTC,CASRETANYGYTF
TRBD2,TRBV28,.,TRBJ2-6,TGTGCCAGCAGTTGGGTCGGGAGGGCCGCTGGGGCCAACGTCCTGACTTTC,CASSWVGRAAGANVLTF
TRBD1,TRBV6-1,.,TRBJ1-6,TGTGCCAGCAGTGTGGGGACAGGGAATTCACCCCTCCACTTT,CASSVGTGNSPLHF
.,TRBV1,.,TRBJ2-5,TGCACCAGCAGCCAAGTTCTCCATAGACACGTAATACAAGAGACCCAGTACTTC,CTSSQVLHRHVIQETQYF
.,TRBV10-1,.,TRBJ2-5,TGCGCCAGCAGTGAGACAGTACAAGAGACCCAGTACTTC,CASSETVQETQYF
.,TRBV9,.,TRBJ1-3,TGTGCCAGCAGCGCCTCCGACTTTGGGGGAAACACCATATATTTT,CASSASDFGGNTIYF
TRBD1,TRBV6-5,.,TRBJ1-2,TGTGCCAGCACCACAACGGACAGGGGAGGTGGCTACACCTTC,CASTTTDRGGGYTF
TRBD2,TRBV7-3,.,TRBJ2-2,TGTGCCAGCAGCCGAACACAAACTAGCGGGAGAGGCACCGGGGAGCTGTTTTTT,CASSRTQTSGRGTGELFF
TRBD2,TRBV2,.,TRBJ2-5,TGTGCCAGCGATCGGGGACTAGCGAACCAAGAGACCCAGTACTTC,CASDRGLANQETQYF
.,TRBV6-1,few,TRBJ1-3,TGTGCCAGCAGTCCCGGGGGGGGCTCTGGAAACACCATATATTTT,CASSPGGGSGNTIYF
TRBD1,TRBV5-1,few,TRBJ2-3,TGCGCCAGCAGCGCGGGACAGGTCGACCAGGGGGATACGCAGTATTTT,CASSAGQVDQGDTQYF
TRBD2,TRBV6-4,once,TRBJ2-2,TGTGCCAGCAGCAGGACTAGCGGGGGCCCGAACACCGGGGAGCTGTTTTTT,CASSRTSGGPNTGELFF
TRBD1,TRBV28,once,TRBJ1-1,TGTGCCAGCAGACCCACAGGGGGCGCGGAGATAACTGAAGCTTTCTTT,CASRPTGGAEITEAFF
TRBD1,TRBV19,.,TRBJ2-3,TGTGCCAGTAGTATCGGCCCCGCCTCCGGGACAGGGTGGAAAGATACGCAGTATTTT,CASSIGPASGTGWKDTQYF
TRBD2,TRBV7-8,.,TRBJ2-3,TGTGCCAGCAGCTTAAGACTAGCGGGGACCACAGATACGCAGTATTTT,CASSLRLAGTTDTQYF
.,TRBV4-3,.,TRBJ2-7,TGCGCCAGCGAGGGCGGGGCGAGGGAGCAGTACTTC,CASEGGAREQYF
.,TRBV10-3,.,TRBJ2-5,TGTGCCATCAGTGAAGAGGAGACCCAGTACTTC,CAISEEETQYF
TRBD1,TRBV5-1,few,TRBJ1-6,TGCGCCAGCAGGGCCGGGACAGGGGGCGCGGATTCACCCCTCCACTTT,CASRAGTGGADSPLHF
.,TRBV5-8,.,TRBJ2-1,TGTGCCAGCATCTTGGGGGCGATCTACAATGAGCAGTTCTTC,CASILGAIYNEQFF
.,TRBV20-1,.,TRBJ1-4,TGCAGTGCTAGAGATCTGGCAAAACTGTTTTTT,CSARDLAKLFF
TRBD1,TRBV11-2,.,TRBJ1-1,TGTGCCAGCAGCCTAGGGACAGGGGGGGGGACTGAAGCTTTCTTT,CASSLGTGGGTEAFF
TRBD1,TRBV9,.,TRBJ1-3,TGTGCCAGCAGTTCGACAGGGGGCGGAAACACCATATATTTT,CASSSTGGGNTIYF
.,TRBV30,.,TRBJ2-6,TGTGCCTGGAAAGGTGGGGCGCTTGGGGCCAACGTCCTGACTTTC,CAWKGGALGANVLTF
TRBD1,TRBV6-6,.,TRBJ2-7,TGTGCCAGCACCCCCGGGACAGGCTCCTACGAGCAGTACTTC,CASTPGTGSYEQYF
TRBD1,TRBV27,.,TRBJ2-4,TGTGCCAGCAGTCCGGGGACAGTCCGTCGCGAAAACATTCAGTACTTC,CASSPGTVRRENIQYF
TRBD1,TRBV25-1,.,TRBJ2-2,TGTGCCAGCAGTGAATTTGGGACAGGGGTGAGCACCGGGGAGCTGTTTTTT,CASSEFGTGVSTGELFF
TRBD1,TRBV2,.,TRBJ2-3,TGTGCCAGCAGTGAAAGGGGGCCCAGCACAGATACGCAGTATTTT,CASSERGPSTDTQYF
TRBD2,TRBV4-2,.,TRBJ2-2,TGTGCCAGCAGCCGAGACGCCGGACTAGCGGGGGCTAGGGGGGAGCTGTTTTTT,CASSRDAGLAGARGELFF
TRBD2,TRBV4-2,.,TRBJ2-1,TGTGCCAGCAGCGGTACTAGCGGGAGGTGGGGAAACAATGAGCAGTTCTTC,CASSGTSGRWGNNEQFF
.,TRBV29-1,.,TRBJ2-1,TGCAGCGTTTCCTATTTTGATGAGCAGTTCTTC,CSVSYFDEQFF